The next 21 T cell receptor beta chains were all read from a single sample in a study of cytomegalovirus exposure and HLA in healthy donors listed by TCRdb under 2017. The library was generated by the immunoSEQ multiplex PCR assay. TCRdb stores this immuneACCESS table with in-frame sequences only. Part of the clones is absent; in the studies checked, under half of the shortfall reflects unresolved V genes, and no reason is known for the rest. In this sample the table shows 90,000 or so clones, around 84% of which occur a single time. Together, the top ten hold around 20% of the sample. The sample was PBMCs. The receptors originated from a man aged 18-30 years in good health and CMV-seropositive.

This chain joins TRBV2 and TRBJ2-2, with 9 bases matching TRBD1. Germline V lookup: CDR1 SNHLY, CDR2 FYNNEI. V trimming: 4 bases; J trimming: 4 bases; junction bases outside the gene matches: 7. The CDR3 length is 16 residues. CDR3 loop: CASSGQGVGVTGELFF. CDR3 DNA: TGTGCCAGCAGTGGACAGGGGGTTGGAGTCACCGGGGAGCTGTTTTTT.

The V call is TRBV15, the J call TRBJ1-4, with TRBD1 identical over 7 bases. Germline assignment: CDR1 LNHNV and CDR2 YYDKDF (reference sequence). CDR3 size: 17 residues. V was clipped by 1 base and J by 8 bases; unmatched bases: 13. CDR3: CATSRVGQSPNSEKLFF. The CDR3 DNA sequence: TGTGCCACCAGCAGAGTGGGACAGTCACCAAACTCCGAAAAACTGTTTTTT.

This chain uses TRBV19 with TRBJ1-2; the match to TRBD1 covers 9 bases. This CDR3 contains 15 residues. Germline-derived CDR1 and CDR2 are LNHDA and SQIVND (reference sequence). The trim removed 6 bases at V and 8 bases at J, leaving 13 bases unmatched. DNA for the CDR3: TGTGCCAGTAGCAACCTCGGACAGGGGAGGAGGGGCTACACCTTC. This codes for CASSNLGQGRRGYTF.

This clone has a handful of counts. The chain is built from TRBV2 and TRBJ2-2; tentatively, D is TRBD2 (5 bases). V lost 6 bases, J lost 13 bases, and 12 bases lay in between. Per the germline V gene, CDR1 is SNHLY and CDR2 is FYNNEI. The CDR3 is 11 amino acids. The CDR3 coding sequence is TGTGCCAGCAGGGGCCTCGAGGGGCTGTTTTTT. This encodes CASRGLEGLFF.

J is TRBJ2-3 and V is TRBV11-2; D unclear. Germline CDR1 is SGHAT and CDR2 is FQNNGV. The CDR3 is 12 amino acids. V was trimmed by 5 bases and J by 2 bases, leaving 5 bases between them. CDR3 nucleotides: TGTGCCAGCAGCCGTAACACAGATACGCAGTATTTT. Protein: CASSRNTDTQYF. The full variable domain, its missing parts supplied by reference TRBV11-2 and TRBJ2-3, is EAGVAQSPRYKIIEKRQSVAFWCNPISGHATLYWYQQILGQGPKLLIQFQNNGVVDDSQLPKDRFSAERLKGVDSTLKIQPAKLEDSAVYLCASSRNTDTQYFGPGTRLTVL.

The rearrangement joins TRBV6-1 to TRBJ1-1; TRBD1 matches at 8 bases. V shed 5 bases, J shed 1 base, and the junction held 6 bases outside the gene matches. CDR1 is MNHNS, CDR2 SASEGT, per germline. The CDR3 has 15 amino acids. The CDR3 loop reads CASSPNRGENTEAFF. In DNA, the CDR3 is TGTGCCAGCAGTCCTAACAGGGGGGAGAACACTGAAGCTTTCTTT.

CDR3 sequence reads: CASSRDRVTEAFF. The CDR3 coding sequence is TGTGCCAGCAGTCGCGACAGGGTTACTGAAGCTTTCTTT. The rearrangement joins TRBV2 to TRBJ1-1, with 7 bases aligning to TRBD1. Germline trimming cut 5 bases from V and 5 bases from J; bases unmatched to any gene: 5. This CDR3 contains 13 residues. Germline loops: CDR1 SNHLY, CDR2 FYNNEI.

The chain couples TRBV27 to TRBJ2-1; D is perhaps TRBD1 (6 bases). From germline, CDR1 is MNHEY and CDR2 SMNVEV (reference sequence). This CDR3 is 12 amino acids long. Trimming took off 10 bases at V and 3 bases at J, with 10 bases between the two ends. CDR3 DNA: TGTGCCACATCGGGACACTACAATGAGCAGTTCTTC. It specifies CATSGHYNEQFF.

The gene calls are TRBV6-4 and TRBJ2-1, with D maybe TRBD2 (6 bases). The CDR3 spans 17 residues. Germline CDR1 reads MRHNA; CDR2 reads SNTAGT. Trimming left V 7 bases short and J 0 bases short, with 19 bases between. DNA for the CDR3: TGTGCCAGCAACCCGACGGCTGCGGGGAGCTCCTACAATGAGCAGTTCTTC. This encodes CASNPTAAGSSYNEQFF.

DNA of the CDR3: TGTGCCAGCAGCCCCTGGACAGGAGGAAGAATGCAGGGCTACACCTTC. This translates into CASSPWTGGRMQGYTF. The chain couples TRBV13 to TRBJ1-2, with 7 bases matching TRBD1. The length of the CDR3 is 16 residues. Germline V lookup: CDR1 PRHDT, CDR2 FYEKMQ (reference sequence). Losses at the gene ends were 5 bases for V and 8 bases for J; bases not matched to a gene: 17.

The gene calls are TRBV10-3 and TRBJ2-1; 8 bases are shared with TRBD2. The CDR3 extends over 15 amino acids. V lost 7 bases, J lost 5 bases, and 10 bases stayed unmatched. The germline V gene has CDR1 ENHRY and CDR2 SYGVKD. CDR3 protein: CAITSGLGRHNEQFF. As DNA, the CDR3 is TGTGCCATCACCTCGGGACTAGGTCGACACAATGAGCAGTTCTTC.

This clone was observed a single time. This chain connects TRBV5-1 to TRBJ2-3, with TRBD2 identical over 13 bases. The CDR3 is 17 amino acids. CDR1 and CDR2 from the germline V gene are SGHRS and YFSETQ. The junction had 3 bases not matched to a gene; V was cut back by 2 bases and J by 0 bases. Here the CDR3 reads CASSLGLAGASTDTQYF. CDR3 in DNA: TGCGCCAGCAGCTTAGGACTAGCGGGAGCTAGCACAGATACGCAGTATTTT.

V usage is TRBV14 and J usage is TRBJ2-3; D not resolved. CDR1 and CDR2 (germline): SGHDN, FVKESK. The CDR3 runs 16 residues. The V end was cut by 3 bases, the J end by 3 bases, with 16 bases between. This chain's CDR3 is CASSHRSWVGTDTQYF. CDR3 sequence (DNA): TGTGCCAGCAGCCACAGAAGTTGGGTCGGGACAGATACGCAGTATTTT.

The genes are TRBV6-4 and TRBJ2-3; D may be TRBD2 (5 bases). Germline CDR1 is MRHNA and CDR2 is SNTAGT. V dropped 0 bases and J dropped 0 bases, with 10 bases sitting between them. The CDR3 consists of 16 residues. This CDR3 is CASSDSSGGSTDTQYF. Written as DNA, the CDR3 is TGTGCCAGCAGTGACTCGAGCGGCGGTAGCACAGATACGCAGTATTTT.

The chain couples TRBV4-1 to TRBJ2-2; TRBD1 matches at 7 bases. V was clipped by 0 bases and J by 0 bases; unmatched bases: 1. This CDR3 has 16 amino acids. CDR1 is MGHRA, CDR2 YSYEKL, per germline. CDR3 in amino acids: CASSQEGTANTGELFF. The CDR3, as DNA: TGCGCCAGCAGCCAAGAAGGGACAGCGAACACCGGGGAGCTGTTTTTT.

V is TRBV5-6 and J is TRBJ2-1, with 7 positions matching TRBD2. Trimming cost V 4 bases and J 9 bases; bases outside gene matches: 7. The length of the CDR3 is 13 residues. CDR1 is SGHDT, CDR2 YYEEEE, per germline. In DNA form, the CDR3 reads TGTGCCAGCAGCCTCCCGACTAGCAGTGAGCAGTTCTTC. Its translation is CASSLPTSSEQFF.

The rearrangement uses TRBV19 and TRBJ1-5; TRBD1 is a possible D gene (6 bases). V shed 5 bases and J shed 4 bases, with 9 bases lying between them. The germline V gene has CDR1 LNHDA and CDR2 SQIVND (reference sequence). This CDR3 spans 13 amino acids. CDR3 sequence reads: CASSLQGNQPQHF. DNA for the CDR3: TGTGCCAGTAGTCTGCAGGGGAATCAGCCCCAGCATTTT.

This chain uses TRBV7-9 with TRBJ1-4; D possibly corresponds to TRBD1 (6 bases). The germline V gene has CDR1 SEHNR and CDR2 FQNEAQ (reference sequence). Trimming stripped 4 bases from V and 5 bases from J, with 17 bases between. The CDR3 consists of 16 residues. The CDR3: CASSSPTGLLNEKLFF. The CDR3 bases are TGTGCCAGCAGCTCACCTACAGGGCTACTAAATGAAAAACTGTTTTTT.

V is TRBV5-1 and J is TRBJ2-1; D gene ambiguous. Germline V gene lookup returns CDR1 SGHRS and CDR2 YFSETQ. The CDR3 consists of 12 residues. Trimming removed 5 bases at V and 5 bases at J, with 8 bases between. CDR3: CASRNQDNEQFF. For the CDR3, the DNA is TGCGCCAGCAGGAACCAGGACAATGAGCAGTTCTTC.

The genes are TRBV10-3 and TRBJ2-7; 9 bases map to TRBD1. Looked up from germline, CDR1 is ENHRY and CDR2 is SYGVKD. The V gene end was trimmed by 10 bases and the J gene end by 2 bases; junction bases not matched to a gene: 9. The CDR3 covers 14 residues. This CDR3 reads CASAPGQGPYEQYV. The CDR3 DNA is TGTGCCAGCGCCCCGGGACAGGGTCCCTACGAGCAGTACGTC.

The chain combines TRBV7-2 with TRBJ2-5, with 11 bases identical to TRBD2. The CDR3 totals 16 residues. From germline, CDR1 is SGHTA and CDR2 FQGNSA. Trimming took 1 base from V and 4 from J; bases not matched to a gene: 5. CDR3 in amino acids: CASSLDTSGSLETQYF. CDR3 DNA: TGTGCCAGCAGCTTAGACACTAGCGGGAGTTTAGAGACCCAGTACTTC.